A single sample gave rise to the 26 T cell receptor beta chains below, sequenced in a study of blood T cell repertoires in COVID-19. Assay used: immunoSEQ multiplex PCR; TCRdb lists only in-frame clones, some missing. The sample includes some 64,000 clones, approximately 84% of them seen just once. Source material: peripheral blood. These receptors all stem from a man in his fifties or sixties with COVID-19, enrolled during active disease.

The chain links TRBV5-4 to TRBJ2-5, with 11 nucleotides matching TRBD2. Germline V gives CDR1 SGHNT, CDR2 YYREEE (reference sequence). The CDR3 contains 16 residues. After removal of 8 bases from V and 5 bases from J, the junction contained 14 bases not matched to a gene. DNA of the CDR3: TGTGCCAGTAGCGGGGGGGGCCGAGGAGGTTGGGAGACCCAGTACTTC. Translated: CASSGGGRGGWETQYF.

The chain recombines TRBV6-5 with TRBJ1-1; no clear D. The CDR3 consists of 16 residues. V shed 2 bases and J shed 1 base, with 14 bases lying between them. Per germline, CDR1 MNHEY and CDR2 SVGAGI. The CDR3 region is CASSYIEAAENTEAFF. The CDR3 bases are TGTGCCAGCAGTTACATCGAGGCCGCGGAGAACACTGAAGCTTTCTTT.

This clone has only one observation. V is TRBV4-2 and J is TRBJ1-1; TRBD1 aligns across 7 bases. The CDR3 loop spans 13 amino acids. Germline V gene lookup returns CDR1 LGHNA and CDR2 YNFKEQ. The V gene end was trimmed by 4 bases and the J gene end by 5 bases; junction bases not matched to a gene: 4. CDR3 coding DNA: TGTGCCAGCAGCCGGGGGACAGAGACTGAAGCTTTCTTT. Its protein is CASSRGTETEAFF.

The chain links TRBV5-1 to TRBJ2-3; 9 positions agree with TRBD2. Germline V lookup: CDR1 SGHRS, CDR2 YFSETQ. The trim removed 3 bases at V and 4 bases at J, leaving 3 bases unmatched. CDR3 length: 14 residues. The CDR3 loop is CASSWGLAADTQYF. The CDR3 DNA is TGCGCCAGCAGCTGGGGACTAGCTGCAGATACGCAGTATTTT.

The V call is TRBV5-4, the J call TRBJ2-5, with 9 nucleotides matching TRBD1. The germline gives CDR1 SGHNT, CDR2 YYREEE (reference sequence). The CDR3 is 15 residues long. Trimming at V came to 5 bases and at J to 4 bases, leaving 9 bases not matched to a gene. CDR3 nucleotides: TGTGCCAGCAGTTTGCCGGGACAGGGAAGAGAGACCCAGTACTTC. Translating gives CASSLPGQGRETQYF.

This sequence joins TRBV27 and TRBJ2-7; 8 nucleotides align to TRBD1. The V segment lost 4 bases and the J segment 1 base; nucleotides outside the gene matches: 9. The germline gives CDR1 MNHEY, CDR2 SMNVEV (reference sequence). The CDR3 extends over 16 amino acids. CDR3 sequence reads: CASSSLGTGPSYEQYF. CDR3 sequence (DNA): TGTGCCAGCAGTTCCCTCGGGACAGGACCTTCCTACGAGCAGTACTTC.

This chain links TRBV7-2 with TRBJ1-1, with 7 bases aligning to TRBD1. The germline gives CDR1 SGHTA, CDR2 FQGNSA. The trim removed 6 bases at V and 3 bases at J, leaving 4 bases unmatched. The CDR3 loop spans 13 amino acids. CDR3 bases: TGTGCCAGCAGTACCCAGGGGGACACTGAAGCTTTCTTT. It yields the protein CASSTQGDTEAFF.

The chain links TRBV5-6 to TRBJ1-2; 8 nucleotides agree with TRBD1. The CDR3 loop spans 15 amino acids. V was pared by 4 bases and J by 5 bases, with 10 bases of the junction left unmatched. Germline CDR1 reads SGHDT; CDR2 reads YYEEEE. CDR3: CASSRPTGVEYGYTF. CDR3 sequence (DNA): TGTGCCAGCAGCCGACCGACAGGGGTCGAGTATGGCTACACCTTC. The whole variable domain, remainder taken from reference TRBV5-6 and TRBJ1-2, is DAGVTQSPTHLIKTRGQQVTLRCSPKSGHDTVSWYQQALGQGPQFIFQYYEEEERQRGNFPDRFSGHQFPNYSSELNVNALLLGDSALYLCASSRPTGVEYGYTFGSGTRLTVV.

The V gene is TRBV5-1, the J gene TRBJ2-2; 7 bases fit TRBD2. The CDR3 has 16 residues. Unmatched junction bases numbered 8, after V lost 6 bases and J lost 0 bases. The V gene's germline CDR1 is SGHRS and CDR2 YFSETQ. The CDR3 coding sequence is TGCGCCAGCAATCTGGCGGGGGATCCGAACACCGGGGAGCTGTTTTTT. Translating gives CASNLAGDPNTGELFF.

This clone was seen a handful of times. CDR3 DNA: TGTGCCACCAGTGACTCTAGCGGGAGCGGAACAGATACGCAGTATTTT. Translating gives CATSDSSGSGTDTQYF. The rearrangement links TRBV24-1 to TRBJ2-3; TRBD2 aligns across 10 bases. Germline values: CDR1 KGHDR, CDR2 SFDVKD. V was pared by 4 bases and J by 3 bases, with 6 bases of the junction left unmatched. The CDR3 loop spans 16 amino acids.

This chain joins TRBV12-2 and TRBJ1-1; TRBD1, the table's D call, lacks a check against the DNA. TRBV12-2 corresponds to a pseudogene. The CDR3 is 16 residues long. This CDR3 reads CASRFRDRGSNTEAFF. In DNA form, the CDR3 reads TGTGCAAGTCGCTTCCGGGACAGGGGTTCGAACACTGAAGCTTTCTTT.

CDR3 coding DNA: TGTGCCAGCAGCTTTGATCCAGCGGGAGGGCTAAGACCCAAGTTCTTC. As protein: CASSFDPAGGLRPKFF. The rearrangement joins TRBV5-5 to TRBJ2-1, with TRBD2 matching over 10 bases. Germline V gene sequence: CDR1 SGHKS, CDR2 YYEKEE (reference sequence). V lost 2 bases, J lost 14 bases, and 16 bases stayed unmatched. The CDR3 contains 16 residues. Looking up the rest from reference TRBV5-5 and TRBJ2-1 gives the full variable domain: DAGVTQSPTHLIKTRGQQVTLRCSPISGHKSVSWYQQVLGQGPQFIFQYYEKEERGRGNFPDRFSARQFPNYSSELNVNALLLGDSALYLCASSFDPAGGLRPKFFGPGTRLTVL.

In DNA, the CDR3 is TGCAGTGCTTCCTCGGGGGATGAGCAGTTCTTC. Translated: CSASSGDEQFF. This chain connects TRBV20-1 to TRBJ2-1, with D perhaps matching TRBD2 (6 bases). Per germline, CDR1 DFQATT and CDR2 SNEGSKA (reference sequence). The CDR3 is 11 amino acids. Trimming removed 5 bases at V and 8 bases at J, with 10 bases between.

This sequence joins TRBV28 and TRBJ1-6; D gene uncertain. Germline assignment: CDR1 MDHEN and CDR2 SYDVKM. The CDR3 extends over 15 amino acids. Trimming pared 7 bases from V and 9 bases from J, leaving 19 bases between. CDR3: CASNPRAWEASPLHF. As DNA, the CDR3 is TGTGCCAGCAACCCAAGGGCCTGGGAGGCTTCACCCCTCCACTTT.

The chain couples TRBV30 to TRBJ1-6; 8 bases match TRBD1. J lost 9 bases, V lost 6 bases, and 4 bases had no gene match. This CDR3 region has 12 residues. Germline-derived CDR1 and CDR2 are GTSNPN and SVGIG (reference sequence). The CDR3 spells CACYRGGSPLHF. For the CDR3, the DNA is TGTGCCTGTTACAGGGGGGGTTCACCCCTCCACTTT.

This chain joins TRBV5-4 and TRBJ2-3; TRBD2 might be the D (5 bases). V lost 4 bases, J lost 5 bases, and 14 bases lay in between. This CDR3 spans 14 amino acids. CDR1 SGHNT and CDR2 YYREEE come from the germline V gene (reference sequence). In DNA form, the CDR3 reads TGTGCCAGCAGCGGTATATCTCGGGAAGATACGCAGTATTTT. Its translation is CASSGISREDTQYF.

The gene calls are TRBV18 and TRBJ2-5, with D tentatively TRBD1 (5 bases). The germline V gene encodes CDR1 KGHSH and CDR2 LQKENI. This CDR3 is 14 amino acids long. V lost 4 bases and J lost 2, with 11 bases in between. CDR3 in amino acids: CASSQGAQQETQYF. Here the CDR3 DNA reads TGTGCCAGCTCACAAGGGGCTCAACAAGAGACCCAGTACTTC.

This CDR3 is CAWRPGGAPNEKLFF. The CDR3 region has the DNA TGTGCCTGGAGGCCCGGTGGGGCTCCTAATGAAAAACTGTTTTTT. The chain couples TRBV30 to TRBJ1-4; possible D gene TRBD1, 5 bases. CDR1 and CDR2 from the germline V gene are GTSNPN and SVGIG (reference sequence). The ends were cut back, 3 bases at V and 3 bases at J, with 14 bases in the middle. The CDR3 runs 15 residues.

V is TRBV18 and J is TRBJ2-1; 10 bases align to TRBD2. V lost 3 bases, J lost 6 bases, and 5 bases stayed unmatched. CDR1 and CDR2 from the germline V gene are KGHSH and LQKENI. The CDR3 covers 15 residues. The CDR3, as DNA: TGTGCCAGCTCACCTATTAGCGGGAGGCTCAATGAGCAGTTCTTC. Translating it yields CASSPISGRLNEQFF.

J is TRBJ1-2 and V is TRBV19; D is undetermined. V was pared by 4 bases and J by 4 bases, with 16 bases between. Germline V gene data show CDR1 as LNHDA and CDR2 as SQIVND (reference sequence). There are 15 residues in the CDR3. The CDR3 reads CASSTRTGTGYGYTF. The CDR3 nucleotides are TGTGCCAGTAGTACACGGACGGGAACTGGCTATGGCTACACCTTC.

CDR3 sequence reads: CASTRDGRETQYF. CDR3 nucleotides: TGCGCCAGCACCCGGGATGGGCGGGAGACCCAGTACTTC. V usage is TRBV5-1 and J usage is TRBJ2-5; perhaps TRBD2 as D (5 bases). This CDR3 region has 13 residues. The V gene lost 6 bases and the J gene lost 5 bases, with 14 bases spanning the gap. CDR1 and CDR2 (germline): SGHRS, YFSETQ.

V and J are TRBV27 and TRBJ2-7, with a weak D call TRBD1 (6 bases). The germline CDR1 and CDR2 sequences are MNHEY and SMNVEV (reference sequence). With 5 bases removed from V and 4 bases from J, the gap between germline ends came to 15 bases. This CDR3 comprises 14 residues. CDR3: CASSPSDRPYEQYF. The CDR3 nucleotides are TGTGCCAGCAGTCCAAGCGACAGGCCGTACGAGCAGTACTTC.

The chain is built from TRBV19 and TRBJ2-5, with 7 bases aligning to TRBD1. CDR1 and CDR2 (germline): LNHDA, SQIVND (reference sequence). V dropped 3 bases and J dropped 5; count of bases not matched to a gene: 6. The CDR3 sequence is 14 residues long. CDR3 amino acids: CASSIQGGGETQYF. CDR3 DNA sequence: TGTGCCAGTAGTATCCAAGGGGGCGGGGAGACCCAGTACTTC.

The genes are TRBV29-1 and TRBJ1-5; 7 bases match TRBD1. The J segment lost 5 bases and the V segment lost 4 bases, leaving 5 bases of the junction unmatched. Germline values: CDR1 SQVTM, CDR2 ANQGSEA. The length of the CDR3 is 13 residues. This chain's CDR3 is CSVGPDRDQPQHF. DNA of the CDR3: TGCAGCGTTGGACCAGACAGGGATCAGCCCCAGCATTTT.

This chain uses TRBV24-1 with TRBJ1-4, with 8 bases aligning to TRBD1. V trimming: 3 bases; J trimming: 8 bases; junction bases outside the gene matches: 10. This CDR3 has 16 residues. CDR1 KGHDR and CDR2 SFDVKD come from the germline V gene. The chain's CDR3 is CATSDDRTGSGEKLFF. CDR3 nucleotides: TGTGCCACCAGTGATGACCGGACAGGGAGTGGCGAAAAACTGTTTTTT.

V and J are TRBV11-3 and TRBJ2-5; 11 bases fit TRBD2. V was pared by 1 base and J by 2 bases, with 3 bases of the junction left unmatched. The length of the CDR3 is 16 residues. The germline CDR1 and CDR2 sequences are SGHNT and YENEEA. The CDR3 is CASSLGGTSGQETQYF. CDR3 DNA sequence: TGTGCCAGCAGCTTAGGGGGGACTAGCGGTCAAGAGACCCAGTACTTC.